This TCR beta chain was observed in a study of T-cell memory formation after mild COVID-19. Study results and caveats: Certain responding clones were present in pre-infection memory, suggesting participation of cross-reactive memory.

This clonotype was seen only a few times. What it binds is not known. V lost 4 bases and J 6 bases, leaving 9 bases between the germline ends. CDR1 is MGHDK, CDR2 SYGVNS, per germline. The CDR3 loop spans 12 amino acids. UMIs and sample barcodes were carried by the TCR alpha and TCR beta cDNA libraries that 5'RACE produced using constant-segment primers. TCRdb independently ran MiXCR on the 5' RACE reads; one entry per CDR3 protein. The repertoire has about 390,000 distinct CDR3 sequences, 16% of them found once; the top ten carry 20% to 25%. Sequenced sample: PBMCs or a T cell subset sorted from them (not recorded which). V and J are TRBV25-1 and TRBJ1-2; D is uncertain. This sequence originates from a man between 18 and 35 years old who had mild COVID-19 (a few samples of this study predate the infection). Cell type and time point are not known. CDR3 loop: CASSAKDDGYTF. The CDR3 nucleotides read TGTGCCAGCAGTGCGAAGGACGATGGCTACACCTTC.